The sequence of this T cell receptor (beta chain) was determined in a study of blood T cell repertoires in COVID-19. About the study: The study drew acute and convalescent COVID-19 samples from the United States, Italy and Spain. T cells, B-cell-depleted T cells, or PBMCs provided the cDNA or gDNA that served as material.

Original analysis: Estimation of nucleated cell counts was performed using reference gene primer amplification. Profiled with immunoSEQ multiplex PCR; TCRdb holds only in-frame clones, not every one. V, J and clone size derive from that table, while D and trimming were established from the DNA sequence. Here the sample spans some 120,000 clones, about 83% being singletons. Trimming removed 5 bases from V and 8 bases from J; junction bases left unmatched: 3. This CDR3 comprises 12 residues. This TCR was recovered from an elderly man with active or convalescent COVID-19. The V gene is TRBV12-3 or TRBV12-4, the J gene TRBJ2-1; 7 bases are shared with TRBD1. Sequencing was done on a sample of peripheral blood. CDR3 nucleotide sequence: TGTGCCAGCAGTCAAGGGGGCTATGAGCAGTTCTTC. This sequence encodes CASSQGGYEQFF.